A single sample is the source of the 14 T cell receptor beta chains below, sequenced in a study of T cells in Graves' hyperthyroidism and ophthalmopathy. RNA transcripts provided the source from which TCR beta CDR3 regions were amplified. A first-round RT-PCR of the TCR CDR3 used the HTBI primer set. In TCRdb, the multiplex PCR reads were re-called with MiXCR into one record per CDR3 protein. The sample consists of approximately 330,000 distinct CDR3 sequences, roughly an eighth of them appearing once. The sample consisted of blood. All receptors derive from a woman aged 40 to 50 with Graves' ophthalmopathy.

The rearrangement uses TRBV12-5 and TRBJ2-1, with 7 bases matching TRBD1. There are 14 residues in the CDR3. With V trimmed by 0 bases and J by 10 bases, 6 bases remained unmatched. From germline, CDR1 is LGHNT and CDR2 FRNRAP. CDR3 sequence: CASGLVPTGTEQFF. The CDR3 region has the DNA TGTGCTAGTGGTTTGGTACCGACAGGGACCGAGCAGTTCTTC.

This clonotype was counted only a few times. The rearrangement links TRBV18 to TRBJ1-1, with TRBD1 matching over 7 bases. The CDR3 length is 17 residues. Unmatched junction bases numbered 17, after V lost 5 bases and J lost 5 bases. Germline V gene sequence: CDR1 KGHSH, CDR2 LQKENI. CDR3 region: CASSAHLTGEGGTEAFF. The CDR3 nucleotides read TGTGCCAGCTCAGCTCATCTCACAGGGGAGGGAGGGACTGAAGCTTTCTTT. Combining the CDR3 with reference TRBV18 and TRBJ1-1 gives the whole variable domain NAGVMQNPRHLVRRRGQEARLRCSPMKGHSHVYWYRQLPEEGLKFMVYLQKENIIDESGMPKERFSAEFPKEGPSILRIQQVVRGDSAAYFCASSAHLTGEGGTEAFFGQGTRLTVV.

In this sample, this clonotype turned up many times. This chain uses TRBV2 with TRBJ2-1; no reliable D call. V was trimmed by 0 bases and J by 0 bases, leaving 3 bases between them. The CDR3 sequence is 14 residues long. Germline values: CDR1 SNHLY, CDR2 FYNNEI. The CDR3 nucleotides read TGTGCCAGCAGTGAAGCGGTCTCCTACAATGAGCAGTTCTTC. Its translation is CASSEAVSYNEQFF.

This clonotype was recorded at least ten times. This chain joins TRBV6-2 or TRBV6-3 and TRBJ2-2; 7 bases line up with TRBD1. V gave up 7 bases and J gave up 4 bases; unmatched junction bases: 12. Germline lookup yields CDR1 MNHEY and CDR2 SVGEGT. The CDR3 extends over 16 amino acids. The CDR3 spells CASNLDRDVVTGELFF. The CDR3, as DNA: TGTGCCAGCAACTTAGACAGGGACGTCGTCACCGGGGAGCTGTTTTTT.

This clonotype has a handful of counts. The chain is built from TRBV4-1 and TRBJ2-3, with D possibly TRBD2 on 5 matching bases. With 2 bases removed from V and 2 bases from J, the gap between germline ends came to 14 bases. The CDR3 has 16 residues. Germline loops: CDR1 MGHRA, CDR2 YSYEKL. Here the CDR3 reads CASSQINLLVTDTQYF. Written as DNA, the CDR3 is TGCGCCAGCAGCCAAATCAATTTACTAGTCACAGATACGCAGTATTTT.

Many counts were recorded for this clonotype. The rearrangement uses TRBV5-1 and TRBJ1-5; D not resolved. CDR1 is SGHRS, CDR2 YFSETQ, per germline. The CDR3 has 14 amino acids. Trimming took 4 bases from V and 6 from J, leaving 14 bases between them. The CDR3 bases are TGCGCCAGCAGCCCCAACCCCGGCAGTCAGCCCCAGCATTTT. Its translation is CASSPNPGSQPQHF.

This clonotype showed up just a few times. This chain links TRBV12-3 or TRBV12-4 with TRBJ2-2; 8 nucleotides agree with TRBD1. The length of the CDR3 is 15 residues. J gave up 1 base and V 5 bases, and 3 bases lay outside the gene matches. The CDR3 DNA reads as TGTGCCAGCAGTGCCGGGACAGGGAACACCGGGGAGCTGTTTTTT. Encoded protein: CASSAGTGNTGELFF.

In this sample, this clonotype turned up many times. This sequence joins TRBV28 and TRBJ2-7; the match to TRBD1 covers 9 bases. The CDR3 runs to 14 residues. The germline CDR1 and CDR2 sequences are MDHEN and SYDVKM. Germline trimming cut 6 bases from V and 3 bases from J; bases unmatched to any gene: 6. The CDR3 protein is CASRGQGPVYEQYF. The CDR3, as DNA: TGTGCCAGCAGAGGACAGGGGCCTGTCTACGAGCAGTACTTC.

This clonotype was seen more than once but under ten times. The chain joins TRBV11-2 to TRBJ2-1; D is ambiguous. V dropped 2 bases and J dropped 5 bases, with 7 bases sitting between them. CDR3 length equals 13 residues. Per the germline V gene, CDR1 is SGHAT and CDR2 is FQNNGV. The DNA of the CDR3 is TGTGCCAGCAGCTTATCACTCGACAATGAGCAGTTCTTC. Protein product: CASSLSLDNEQFF.

In its sample, this clonotype was seen a few times. The V gene is TRBV3-1, the J gene TRBJ2-1; 7 bases line up with TRBD2. The J segment lost 4 bases and the V segment lost 0 bases, leaving 6 bases of the junction unmatched. Germline CDR1 LGHDT, CDR2 YNNKEL (reference sequence). The CDR3 has 16 residues. CDR3 nucleotide sequence: TGTGCCAGCAGCCAAGATATGGGGGGGGGGTACAATGAGCAGTTCTTC. Translation: CASSQDMGGGYNEQFF.

The chain couples TRBV19 to TRBJ1-5; 7 nucleotides match TRBD1. V trimming: 5 bases; J trimming: 6 bases; junction bases outside the gene matches: 7. Germline CDR1 is LNHDA and CDR2 is SQIVND (reference sequence). The CDR3 length is 14 residues. Here the CDR3 reads CASSLRQGGQPQHF. CDR3 bases: TGTGCCAGTAGTTTAAGACAGGGAGGTCAGCCCCAGCATTTT.

This clonotype was found many times. The genes are TRBV3-1 and TRBJ2-3; D not resolved. Trimming took off 1 base at V and 6 bases at J, with 8 bases between the two ends. The CDR3 extends over 13 amino acids. The germline gives CDR1 LGHDT, CDR2 YNNKEL (reference sequence). For the CDR3, the DNA is TGTGCCAGCAGCCAAGGTTCCGCGGATACGCAGTATTTT. This gives the protein CASSQGSADTQYF.

This clonotype was seen ten or more times. CDR3 loop: CASSPVNTGELFF. CDR3 bases: TGTGCCAGCAGTCCAGTGAACACCGGGGAGCTGTTTTTT. The chain uses TRBV2 and TRBJ2-2; D unclear. This CDR3 is 13 amino acids long. Per the germline V gene, CDR1 is SNHLY and CDR2 is FYNNEI. Trimming took off 5 bases at V and 1 base at J, with 5 bases between the two ends.

This clonotype was detected many times. The rearrangement uses TRBV14 and TRBJ1-1; D is undetermined. Germline V gene data show CDR1 as SGHDN and CDR2 as FVKESK. The germline V and J ends were trimmed by 0 bases and 1 base, with 18 bases remaining between them. The CDR3 is 18 amino acids. CDR3 residues: CASSQDPPGRIGNTEAFF. CDR3 nucleotides: TGTGCCAGCAGCCAAGATCCTCCCGGGCGGATCGGGAACACTGAAGCTTTCTTT.